Described below is a single TCR beta chain sequence and its context. This clone's antigen is unknown. No base quality information exists; no much larger clone differs at one position. This entry is derived from a study of OX40 agonist ivuxolimab in advanced cancers. Some background on the complete study: Ivuxolimab was a fully human IgG2 agonistic monoclonal antibody targeting the costimulatory receptor OX40 (CD134). Three dose-escalation patients achieved partial responses, one with hepatocellular carcinoma and two with cutaneous melanoma. In the dose-escalation cohort, 70% to 85% of patients were male, and the mean age was about 55 years, with a range of about 23 to 85. The paper reports the monotherapy dose-escalation portion (N of about 50 patients) of the phase I ivuxolimab trial. Intravenous ivuxolimab was administered to patients every 2 weeks at six dose levels: 0.01, 0.1, 0.3, 1.5, 3 and 10 mg/kg. Patients were allowed to have had prior anti-PD-1, anti-PD-L1 or anti-CTLA-4 therapy, and approximately 41% of the dose-escalation patients had previously received checkpoint inhibitors. Of the approximately 54 dose-escalation patients, hepatocellular carcinoma was present in about 20, melanoma in approximately 15, renal cell carcinoma in 9 and head and neck cancer in 9. Peripheral TCRbeta sequencing was intended to test whether TCR sequence diversity was altered and clonal T-cell expansion was caused by ivuxolimab. Findings and caveats that apply to the study as a whole: Low levels of normalized T-cell clonal expansion were also shown by some nonresponding patients. At doses of 0.1 to 3.0 mg/kg, clonal expansion of both CD4+ and CD8+ blood T cells was observed from baseline to week 6. After ivuxolimab, expanded clones were on average more numerous among CD8+ T cells than among CD4+ T cells. Partial responders in the 0.1-3.0 mg/kg groups had among the lowest normalized peripheral clonal expansion, especially among CD8+ T cells. Which antigens the clonally expanded peripheral T cells were specific for was not determined.

The trial excluded patients who had a history of autoimmune disease or who were on systemic immunosuppression. Peripheral blood for TCR sequencing was drawn from every dose cohort at baseline, at cycle 4 day 1 and at cycle 7 day 1. The samples were drawn from a first-in-human, open-label, multicenter phase I dose-escalation trial of ivuxolimab. Adults with locally advanced or metastatic melanoma, renal cell carcinoma, hepatocellular carcinoma or head and neck squamous cell carcinoma were enrolled in the trial. Before TCR sequencing, CD4+ and CD8+ T cells were separately sorted from peripheral blood. CDR1 LNHNV and CDR2 YYDKDF were looked up in the germline V gene (reference sequence). V loses 1 base of germline sequence and J loses 3 bases, and the interval between the two ends is 10 bases. The CDR3 has 15 amino acids, counting the end cysteine and phenylalanine. Only the CDR3 DNA stays, 45 bases, in frame from base 1.

Genomic DNA was isolated from the sorted cells so that the TCRbeta CDR3 region could be sequenced. The immunoSEQ Assay was used to sequence the TCRbeta CDR3 regions. Imported from immuneACCESS, the table was reduced by TCRdb to in-frame sequences with V and J called. These copies leave out some clones; in studies compared against another copy, an unresolved V gene accounts for under half, and the cause of the remainder is not known. A total of about 90,000 clones appear in this sample, 90% of them only once. The ten largest clones add up to under 0.2% of the sample. The chain is assembled from TRBV15 and TRBJ2-1; the D gene is unclear. Source: CD4+ or CD8+ T cells sorted from blood, taken in a trial of the OX40 agonist ivuxolimab. This sequence originates from an adult with an advanced solid tumor such as melanoma, head and neck, liver or kidney cancer. CDR3 reads: CATSRGLANYNEQFF. The base sequence is TGTGCCACCAGCAGAGGACTGGCGAACTACAATGAGCAGTTCTTC.